The 2 T cell receptor beta chains given below trace back to one sample, sequenced in a study of regulatory T cells in long-lasting Graves disease. Documented time point: newly diagnosed GD, antithyroid drugs for less than 3 months. RNA extracted from PBMCs served as the sequencing template. Arm-PCR with iRepertoire HTBI primers amplified the CDR3 regions for these TCR beta libraries. TCRdb redid the calling of the multiplex PCR reads with MiXCR, one entry per CDR3 protein. The table has about 540,000 distinct CDR3 sequences, approximately 13% seen once. The same sample was also studied in work on T cells in Graves' hyperthyroidism and ophthalmopathy.

Sequencing was performed on peripheral blood mononuclear cells (PBMCs), taken at new diagnosis, from a patient treated with antithyroid drugs. These receptors were collected from a man younger than 45 with Graves disease.

The J gene is TRBJ1-1, the V gene TRBV7-9, with D possibly being TRBD1 (5 bases). CDR3 length: 14 amino acids. Trimming took 7 bases from V and 8 from J, leaving 20 bases between them. Germline V CDR1 and CDR2: SEHNR, FQNEAQ (reference sequence). The CDR3 loop reads CASTIWGRAQEAFF. The CDR3 DNA follows: TGTGCCAGCACCATCTGGGGGAGGGCACAAGAAGCTTTCTTT.

This clonotype has at least ten counts. The CDR3 DNA is TGCAGCTCCAAGCGGGGTCCCTACGAGCAGTACTTC. This translates into CSSKRGPYEQYF. This rearrangement joins TRBV29-1 to TRBJ2-7; 7 nucleotides align to TRBD2. CDR1 is SQVTM and CDR2 is ANQGSEA in the germline V gene. V shed 8 bases, J shed 2 bases, and the junction held 6 bases outside the gene matches. The CDR3 consists of 12 residues.